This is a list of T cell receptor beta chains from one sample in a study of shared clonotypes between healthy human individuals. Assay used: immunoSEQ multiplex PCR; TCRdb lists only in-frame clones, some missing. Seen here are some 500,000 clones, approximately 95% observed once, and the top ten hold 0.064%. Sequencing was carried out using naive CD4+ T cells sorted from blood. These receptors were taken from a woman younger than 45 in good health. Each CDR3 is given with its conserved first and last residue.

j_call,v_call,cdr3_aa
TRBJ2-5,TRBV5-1,CASSFGTSGSEGETQYF
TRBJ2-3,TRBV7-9,CASSLVLQRTDTQYF
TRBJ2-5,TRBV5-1,CASSLGTTRGETQYF
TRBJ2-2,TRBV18,CATSRRGDTGELFF
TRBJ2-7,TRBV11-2,CASSLDWGHEQYF
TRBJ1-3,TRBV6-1,CASSVLGVSVDTIYF
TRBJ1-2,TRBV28,CARWGTYRDGVPTF
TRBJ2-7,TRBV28,CAKVGAASSYEQYF
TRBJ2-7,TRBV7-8,CASSLASRGRGYEQYF
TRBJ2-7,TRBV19,CASSERQRVYEQYF
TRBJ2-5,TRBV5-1,CASSPGVRTGAQETQYF
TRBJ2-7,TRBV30,CAWSVTTGGQYF
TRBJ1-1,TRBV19,CASTPTGVVTEAFF
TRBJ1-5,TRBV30,CAWSVGRTRNQPQHF
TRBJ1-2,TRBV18,CASSPQQNNYGYTF
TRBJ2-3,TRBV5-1,CASSLGGLAGGSTDTQYF
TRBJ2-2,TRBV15,CATSRNRELFF
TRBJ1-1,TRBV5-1,CASSLPDKKSEAFF
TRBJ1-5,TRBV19,CASKVDRGGQPQHF
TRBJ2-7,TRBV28,CASSPRLEQYF
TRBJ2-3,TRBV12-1,CASSPRDRGFPGLVQYF
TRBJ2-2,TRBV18,CASSPRDRKTGELFF
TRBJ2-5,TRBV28,CASRGAETQYF
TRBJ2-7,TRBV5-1,CASSSSGRRIEQYF
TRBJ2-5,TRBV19,CASSGRGETQYF
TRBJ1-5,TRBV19,CASSEGVGQPQHF
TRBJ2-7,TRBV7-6,CASSRGLAEEQYF
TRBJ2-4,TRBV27,CASSLNPGNIQYF
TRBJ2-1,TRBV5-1,CASSFTAVAGVQNEQFF
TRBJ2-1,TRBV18,CASSPVQGGNEQFF
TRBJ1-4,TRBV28,CASSPPEVVLSTNEKLFF
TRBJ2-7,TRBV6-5,CASSYHTGNYEQYF
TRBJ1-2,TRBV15,CATSRGRDSNYGYTF
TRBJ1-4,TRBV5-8,CASTPGQTATNEKLFF
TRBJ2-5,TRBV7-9,CASSPGQPQETQYF
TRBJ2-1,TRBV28,CASSSLGEGNNEQFF
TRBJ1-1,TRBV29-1,CSVSGRLHTEAFF
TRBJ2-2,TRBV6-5,CASSYDPPGELFF
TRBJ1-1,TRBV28,CASLQAPLYHAAFF
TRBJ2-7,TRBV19,CASSIEWPSYEQYF
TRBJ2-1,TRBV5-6,CASSFRREQTYNEQFF
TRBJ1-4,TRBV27,CASSLGPFGGSDEKLFF
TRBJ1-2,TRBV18,CASSPGTANGYTF
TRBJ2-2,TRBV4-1,CASSRERGGAGELFF
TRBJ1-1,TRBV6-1,CASRTGAMNTEAFF
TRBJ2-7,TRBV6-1,CASSRATGEQYF
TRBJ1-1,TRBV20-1,CSARVNTEAFF
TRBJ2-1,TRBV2,CASSEGSPWYEQFF
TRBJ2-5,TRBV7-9,CASSLARGLGRGRTQYF
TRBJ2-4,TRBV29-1,CSVSLGVGAKNIQYF
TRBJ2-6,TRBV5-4,CASSLGSGANVLTF
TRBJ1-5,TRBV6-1,CASSERWEHSNQPQHF
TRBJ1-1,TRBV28,CASTQTRLNTEAFF
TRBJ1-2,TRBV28,CASSQGQGVLRGYTF
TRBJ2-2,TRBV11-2,CASRQGRGTGELFF
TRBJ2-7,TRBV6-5,CASSYVPGSYEQYF
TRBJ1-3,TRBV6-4,CASSVDSGNTIYF
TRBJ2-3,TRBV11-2,CASSLLAGGPDTQYF
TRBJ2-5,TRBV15,CATSRDSVEETQYF